A selection of T cell receptor beta chains follows, all from one sample in a study of early T cells in non-severe SARS-CoV-2 infection. TCRdb used MiXCR to reprocess the 5' RACE reads, holding one entry per CDR3 protein. The table includes some 30,000 distinct CDR3 sequences, about 4.5% detected once. Material: whole blood. Source of these receptors: an adult who was a healthcare worker with PCR-confirmed SARS-CoV-2 infection or an uninfected control (not recorded which). CDR3s include the opening cysteine and the closing phenylalanine or tryptophan. D genes are given only for firm matches. Size is stated for part of the rows, as once, few or many counts, or as a class when the clone is expanded.

V gene	clone size	J gene	D gene	CDR3 DNA	CDR3 protein
TRBV7-2	many	TRBJ2-5	TRBD2	TGTGCCAGCAGCCAGACTAGCGGGAGAGGAGAGACCCAGTACTTC	CASSQTSGRGETQYF
TRBV12-3/TRBV12-4	many	TRBJ1-5	-	TGTGCCAGCAGTCTTCTCGGGGGCGTTCAGCCCCAGCATTTT	CASSLLGGVQPQHF
TRBV6-2/TRBV6-3	many	TRBJ1-1	-	TGTGCCAGCAGTTACGGTCCGAACACTGAAGCTTTCTTT	CASSYGPNTEAFF
TRBV4-1	few	TRBJ1-1	-	TGCGCCAGCAGCCAAGAATCAACAGCCCTAACGACTGAAGCTTTCTTT	CASSQESTALTTEAFF
TRBV6-2/TRBV6-3	many	TRBJ1-5	-	TGTGCCAGCAGTTACCGGGTAGGCCGCAATCAGCCCCAGCATTTT	CASSYRVGRNQPQHF
TRBV5-1	many	TRBJ2-5	TRBD2	TGCGCCAGCAGCTTGGTGGGCCTGACTAGCCCCGTAGAGACCCAGTACTTC	CASSLVGLTSPVETQYF
TRBV20-1	many	TRBJ2-3	-	TGCAGTGCTAGTCCCGGGGCAGATACGCAGTATTTT	CSASPGADTQYF
TRBV12-3/TRBV12-4	many	TRBJ1-1	-	TGTGCCAGCACTCCTGGGGCGTCGAACACTGAAGCTTTCTTT	CASTPGASNTEAFF
TRBV7-9	-	TRBJ2-1	TRBD2	TGTGCCAGCAGCTTAGCCGGGGGCGGGAGGATGTTCTTC	CASSLAGGGRMFF
TRBV20-1	many	TRBJ2-7	TRBD2	TGCAGTGGAGCTAGCGGCCAATACGAGCAGTACTTC	CSGASGQYEQYF
TRBV10-3	many	TRBJ2-3	TRBD1	TGTGCCATCAGCATAGGGACAGGGGCAGATACGCAGTATTTT	CAISIGTGADTQYF
TRBV5-8	-	TRBJ1-2	-	TGTGCCAGCAGCCACCTGCTCATTGATGGCTACACCTTC	CASSHLLIDGYTF
TRBV6-6	few	TRBJ2-1	TRBD2	TGTGCCAGCAGTTACGCCCCCTTCCGACTAGCGGACAATGAGCAGTTCTTC	CASSYAPFRLADNEQFF
TRBV29-1	many	TRBJ2-3	TRBD1	TGCAGCGTCTCCAGGCAGGGGGTGAGAGATACGCAGTATTTT	CSVSRQGVRDTQYF
TRBV12-3/TRBV12-4	many	TRBJ1-4	-	TGTGCCAGCAGTTTAGAGGACATCCGACGCGGAAAACTGTTTTTT	CASSLEDIRRGKLFF
TRBV2	many	TRBJ1-2	-	TGTGCCAGAAGTGAGGAAGGAGGGGCCTATGGCTACACCTTC	CARSEEGGAYGYTF
TRBV20-1	many	TRBJ2-1	-	TGCAGTGCTAGAGTTCGTGAGCAGTTCTTC	CSARVREQFF
TRBV28	many	TRBJ1-2	-	TGTGCCAGCAGCCCCTTCCTGAGGGAGGGTGGCTACACCTTC	CASSPFLREGGYTF
TRBV28	many	TRBJ2-4	-	TGTGCCAGCAGTTTAAGCCAGGTCTATCGTTCCATTCAGTACTTC	CASSLSQVYRSIQYF
TRBV11-2	few	TRBJ2-5	-	TGTGCCAGCAGCTTGATGGCAGGGATCAGCCAAGAGACCCAGTACTTC	CASSLMAGISQETQYF
TRBV6-1	-	TRBJ2-5	TRBD1	TGTGCCAGCATGACAGGGGGCAGGGAGACCCAGTACTTC	CASMTGGRETQYF
TRBV4-2	-	TRBJ2-7	TRBD2	TGTGCCAGCAGCCAAGCAGGACTAGCGCAAACCTACGAGCAGTACTTC	CASSQAGLAQTYEQYF
TRBV2	few	TRBJ2-7	TRBD2	TGTGCCAGCAGTGAAGACCCTCGAGGAGCGGGGAACGAGCAGTACTTC	CASSEDPRGAGNEQYF
TRBV2	many	TRBJ2-7	TRBD2	TGTGCCAGCAGCCCCCCGTCAGCGGGAGGGCCCGACGAGCAGTACTTC	CASSPPSAGGPDEQYF
TRBV4-1	many	TRBJ1-6	-	TGCGCCAGCAGCCAAGAATGGCAGGGATTCTCGGATAATTCACCCCTCCACTTT	CASSQEWQGFSDNSPLHF
TRBV27	medium-sized	TRBJ1-2	-	TGTGCCAGCAGTGTCCAGGGAGCTAACTATGGCTACACCTTC	CASSVQGANYGYTF
TRBV12-3/TRBV12-4	many	TRBJ2-2	-	TGTGCCAGCAGTCTAGGGGAGGCGGGCACCGGGGAGCTGTTTTTT	CASSLGEAGTGELFF
TRBV29-1	many	TRBJ1-1	TRBD1	TGCAGCGCGGGACAGGGAATTGAAGCTTTCTTT	CSAGQGIEAFF
TRBV24-1	few	TRBJ2-4	-	TGTGCCACCAGTACACACCTGCTTGGCAAAAACATTCAGTACTTC	CATSTHLLGKNIQYF
TRBV27	few	TRBJ1-1	TRBD1	TGTGCCAGCAGTCCAACAAGACAGGGCATCACTGAAGCTTTCTTT	CASSPTRQGITEAFF
TRBV7-9	large	TRBJ1-1	-	TGTGCCAGCAGTCCGGACAGACCTGAAGCTTTCTTT	CASSPDRPEAFF
TRBV20-1	many	TRBJ2-2	-	TGCAGTGCCCTCGGACAACAACACCGGCGGGTGTTTTTT	CSALGQQHRRVFF
TRBV20-1	many	TRBJ2-5	-	TGCAGTGCTAGTAGACGGGCGGGGAAAGAGACCCAGTACTTC	CSASRRAGKETQYF
TRBV6-1	many	TRBJ1-5	-	TGTGCCAGCACCCGGGGCCCCGTGCGGCCCCAGCATTTT	CASTRGPVRPQHF
TRBV6-6	many	TRBJ1-5	-	TGTGCCAGCAGCCAGGACAGAAATCAGCCCCAGCATTTT	CASSQDRNQPQHF
TRBV10-3	many	TRBJ2-1	TRBD2	TGTGCCATCAGCCCGACTAGCGGGGTGAACAATGAGCAGTTCTTC	CAISPTSGVNNEQFF
TRBV19	-	TRBJ2-7	TRBD2	TGTGCCAGTAGTGAGACTAGCGGGAGCTCCTACGAGCAGTACTTC	CASSETSGSSYEQYF
TRBV5-1	many	TRBJ2-5	-	TGCGCCAGCCGCCCCGGCCTACCCGGGGAGACCCAGTACTTC	CASRPGLPGETQYF
TRBV5-1	-	TRBJ1-3	-	TGCGCCAGCAGCTTACAACAGGTTTCAACTGGAAACACCATATATTTT	CASSLQQVSTGNTIYF
TRBV7-6	few	TRBJ2-1	-	TGTGCCAGCAGCCAGCGGGACATCCATACTCGGGGCAATGAGCAGTTCTTC	CASSQRDIHTRGNEQFF
TRBV9	medium-sized	TRBJ2-7	-	TGTGCCAGCAGCGCTTCGACAGGCGACTACGAGCAGTACTTC	CASSASTGDYEQYF
TRBV11-2	-	TRBJ1-2	-	TGTGCCAGCAGCTCCATAGACAAGGGCTCATATGGCTACACCTTC	CASSSIDKGSYGYTF
TRBV5-1	many	TRBJ2-7	TRBD1	TGCGCCAGCAGCTGGAGCACAGGGGACGCAGGCGAGCAGTACTTC	CASSWSTGDAGEQYF
TRBV11-2	many	TRBJ1-3	-	TGTGCCAGCAGCTTTGGGGGAAACACCATATATTTT	CASSFGGNTIYF
TRBV20-1	many	TRBJ2-4	-	TGCAGTGCACGACCAACTACCGCTGGGGCCAAAAACATTCAGTACTTC	CSARPTTAGAKNIQYF
TRBV29-1	many	TRBJ1-1	-	TGCAGCGCTCCCATCGGCACTGAAGCTTTCTTT	CSAPIGTEAFF
TRBV7-8	many	TRBJ2-3	TRBD2	TGTGCCAGCAGCTTAAGTGCAGAGCGGGAGTATCTGAATACGCAGTATTTT	CASSLSAEREYLNTQYF
TRBV4-3	many	TRBJ2-1	-	TGCGCCAGCAGCCAAGATTACAGCACTGTGACGAATGAGCAGTTCTTC	CASSQDYSTVTNEQFF
TRBV10-3	few	TRBJ2-7	-	TGTGCCATCAGTGCCGCCAGGGGAACGGCCTACGAGCAGTACTTC	CAISAARGTAYEQYF
TRBV12-5	-	TRBJ1-1	-	TGTGCTAGTGGTTCCATGAACACTGAAGCTTTCTTT	CASGSMNTEAFF
TRBV3-1	many	TRBJ1-1	-	TGTGCCAGCAGCCAAGGTCGGAGAGGGACTGAAGCTTTCTTT	CASSQGRRGTEAFF
TRBV6-2/TRBV6-3	few	TRBJ2-5	TRBD2	TGTGCCAGCAGACAAGCGGGGGGGATCCAAGAGACCCAGTACTTC	CASRQAGGIQETQYF
TRBV21-1	few	TRBJ2-7	-	TGTGCCAGCAGCTCCTTAACAAGCGGGGCAACCTACGAGCAGTACTTC	CASSSLTSGATYEQYF
TRBV11-3	many	TRBJ2-3	TRBD2	TGTGCCAGCAGCGGGGGGGTTGGAGATACGCAGTATTTT	CASSGGVGDTQYF
TRBV20-1	many	TRBJ2-1	-	TGCAGTGCTAGATTGATTGAGCAGTTCTTC	CSARLIEQFF
TRBV10-2	medium-sized	TRBJ2-2	-	TGCGCCAGCAGATTGGGAACCGGGGAGCTGTTTTTT	CASRLGTGELFF
TRBV5-1	many	TRBJ2-1	-	TGCGCCAGCAGCTTGGGGGACCGCTACAATGAGCAGTTCTTC	CASSLGDRYNEQFF
TRBV7-9	few	TRBJ1-1	-	TGTGCCAGCACCCTCAGGGAAGTCACTGAAGCTTTCTTT	CASTLREVTEAFF